This T cell receptor beta chain derives from a study of CD8 T cells in Susac syndrome. This CDR3 spans 16 amino acids. The ends lost 0 bases at V and 3 bases at J; junction bases unmatched: 4. Per germline, CDR1 SGHRS and CDR2 YFSETQ. An amount of RNA that ranged from roughly 0.5 to 1 ug was reverse transcribed with random hexamers. By means of immunoSEQ multiplex PCR, TCR beta CDR3 spanning 54 Vbeta and 13 Jbeta underwent amplification. Each CDR3 protein gets one entry after TCRdb re-called the immunoSEQ multiplex PCR reads with MiXCR. The sample carries fewer than 350,000 distinct CDR3 sequences, around 89% recorded once. CD8+ and CD4+ T cells from blood underwent TCR beta sequencing, which was carried out in a high-throughput format.

This clonotype originated in a human donor with multiple sclerosis. Material for sequencing was CD8+ T cells from PBMCs. V is TRBV5-1 and J is TRBJ2-7; 12 bases map to TRBD2. In nucleotides, the CDR3 is TGCGCCAGCAGCTTGGCTCTAGCGGGAGGGGACTACGAGCAGTACTTC. This gives the protein CASSLALAGGDYEQYF.